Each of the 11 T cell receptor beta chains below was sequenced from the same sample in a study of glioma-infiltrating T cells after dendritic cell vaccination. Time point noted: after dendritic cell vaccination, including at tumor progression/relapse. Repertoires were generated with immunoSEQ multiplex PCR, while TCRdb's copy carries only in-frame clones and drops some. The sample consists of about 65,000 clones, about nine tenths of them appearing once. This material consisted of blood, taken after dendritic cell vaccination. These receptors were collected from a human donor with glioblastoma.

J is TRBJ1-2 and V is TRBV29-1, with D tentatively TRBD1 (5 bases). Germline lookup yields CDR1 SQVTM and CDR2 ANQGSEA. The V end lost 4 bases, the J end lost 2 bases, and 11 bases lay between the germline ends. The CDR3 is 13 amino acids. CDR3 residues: CSVAQALNYGYTF. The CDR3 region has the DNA TGCAGCGTTGCACAGGCCCTGAACTATGGCTACACCTTC.

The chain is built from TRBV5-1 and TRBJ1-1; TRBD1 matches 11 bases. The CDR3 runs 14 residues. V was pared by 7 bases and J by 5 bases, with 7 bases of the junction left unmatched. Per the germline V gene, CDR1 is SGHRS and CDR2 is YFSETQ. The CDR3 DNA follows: TGCGCCAGCTTCTCCGGGACAGGGGGAACTGAAGCTTTCTTT. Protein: CASFSGTGGTEAFF.

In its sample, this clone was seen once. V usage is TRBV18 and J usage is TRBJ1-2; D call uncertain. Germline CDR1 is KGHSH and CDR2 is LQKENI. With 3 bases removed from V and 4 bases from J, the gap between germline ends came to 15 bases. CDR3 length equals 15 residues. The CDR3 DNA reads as TGTGCCAGCTCACCCCCCGGGGAAGAAATCTATGGCTACACCTTC. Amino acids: CASSPPGEEIYGYTF.

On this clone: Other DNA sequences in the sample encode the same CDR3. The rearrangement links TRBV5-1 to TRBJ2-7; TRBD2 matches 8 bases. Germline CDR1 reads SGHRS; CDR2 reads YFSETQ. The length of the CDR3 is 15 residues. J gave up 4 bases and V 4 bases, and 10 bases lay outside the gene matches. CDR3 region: CASSLAFAGGYEQYF. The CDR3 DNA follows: TGCGCCAGCAGCCTGGCTTTCGCGGGGGGTTACGAGCAGTACTTC.

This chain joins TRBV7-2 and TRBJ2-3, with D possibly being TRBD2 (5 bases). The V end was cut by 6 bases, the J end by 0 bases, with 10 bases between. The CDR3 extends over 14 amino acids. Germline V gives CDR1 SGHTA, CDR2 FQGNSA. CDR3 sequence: CASRTGFSTDTQYF. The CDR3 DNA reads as TGTGCCAGCAGGACGGGGTTTAGCACAGATACGCAGTATTTT.

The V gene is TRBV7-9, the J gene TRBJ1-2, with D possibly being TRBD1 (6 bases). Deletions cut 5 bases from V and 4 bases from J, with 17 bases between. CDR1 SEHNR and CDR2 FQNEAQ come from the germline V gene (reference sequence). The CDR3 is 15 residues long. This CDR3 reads CASSGSLDRTYGYTF. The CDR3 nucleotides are TGTGCCAGCAGCGGATCCCTCGACAGGACCTATGGCTACACCTTC.

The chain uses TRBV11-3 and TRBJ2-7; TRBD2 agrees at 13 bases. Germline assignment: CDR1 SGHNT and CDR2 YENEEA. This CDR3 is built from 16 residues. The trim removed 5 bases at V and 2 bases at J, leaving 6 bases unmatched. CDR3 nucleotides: TGTGCCAGCAGCCCAAAAACTAGCGGGAGGGCCTACGAGCAGTACTTC. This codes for CASSPKTSGRAYEQYF.

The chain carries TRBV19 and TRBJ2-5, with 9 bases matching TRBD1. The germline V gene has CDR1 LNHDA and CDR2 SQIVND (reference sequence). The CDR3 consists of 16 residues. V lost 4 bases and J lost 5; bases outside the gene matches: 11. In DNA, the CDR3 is TGTGCCAGTAGTAAATACTCGGGACAGGGAGGGGAGACCCAGTACTTC. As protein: CASSKYSGQGGETQYF. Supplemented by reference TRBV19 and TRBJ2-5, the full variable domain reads DGGITQSPKYLFRKEGQNVTLSCEQNLNHDAMYWYRQDPGQGLRLIYYSQIVNDFQKGDIAEGYSVSREKKESFPLTVTSAQKNPTAFYLCASSKYSGQGGETQYFGPGTRLLVL.

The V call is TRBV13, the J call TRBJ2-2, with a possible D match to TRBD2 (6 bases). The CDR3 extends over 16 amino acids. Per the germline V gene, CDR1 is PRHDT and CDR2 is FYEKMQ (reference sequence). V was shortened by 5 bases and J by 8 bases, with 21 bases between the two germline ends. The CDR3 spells CASSVFAGRGGGELFF. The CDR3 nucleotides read TGTGCCAGCAGCGTCTTCGCGGGAAGGGGAGGAGGGGAGCTGTTTTTT. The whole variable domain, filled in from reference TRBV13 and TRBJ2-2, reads AAGVIQSPRHLIKEKRETATLKCYPIPRHDTVYWYQQGPGQDPQFLISFYEKMQSDKGSIPDRFSAQQFSDYHSELNMSSLELGDSALYFCASSVFAGRGGGELFFGEGSRLTVL.

DNA for the CDR3: TGTGCCAGCAGTTTCGGGGGGGTTTCCTACGAGCAGTACTTC. This translates into CASSFGGVSYEQYF. The chain joins TRBV2 to TRBJ2-7; 8 nucleotides agree with TRBD2. With V trimmed by 5 bases and J by 1 base, 4 bases remained unmatched. This CDR3 comprises 14 residues. Germline-derived CDR1 and CDR2 are SNHLY and FYNNEI.

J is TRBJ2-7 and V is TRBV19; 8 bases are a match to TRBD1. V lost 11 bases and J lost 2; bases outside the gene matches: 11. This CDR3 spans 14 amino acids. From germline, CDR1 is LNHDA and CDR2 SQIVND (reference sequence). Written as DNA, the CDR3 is TGTGCCTCCAAGCCCGGGACAGGACCCTACGAGCAGTACTTC. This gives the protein CASKPGTGPYEQYF.